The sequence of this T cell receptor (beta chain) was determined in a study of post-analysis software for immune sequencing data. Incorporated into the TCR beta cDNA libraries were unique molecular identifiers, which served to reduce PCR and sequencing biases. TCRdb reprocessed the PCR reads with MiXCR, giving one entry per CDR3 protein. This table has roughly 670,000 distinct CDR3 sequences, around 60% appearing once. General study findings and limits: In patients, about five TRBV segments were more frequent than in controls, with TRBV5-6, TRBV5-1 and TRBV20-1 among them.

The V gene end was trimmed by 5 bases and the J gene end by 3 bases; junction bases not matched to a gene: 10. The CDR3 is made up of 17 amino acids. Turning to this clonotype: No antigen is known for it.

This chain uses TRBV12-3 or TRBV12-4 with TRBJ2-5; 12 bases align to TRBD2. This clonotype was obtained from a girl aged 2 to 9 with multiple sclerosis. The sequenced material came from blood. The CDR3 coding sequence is TGTGCCAGCAGTCGCCGACTAGCGGGAGCTGGTAAAGAGACCCAGTACTTC. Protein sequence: CASSRRLAGAGKETQYF.